A single sample gave rise to the 26 T cell receptor beta chains below, sequenced in a study of T-cell memory formation after mild COVID-19. MiXCR, applied by TCRdb to the 5' RACE reads, yields one record per CDR3 protein. The repertoire includes some 110,000 distinct CDR3 sequences, more than 15% of them detected once, and approximately 28% sits in the top ten. Source material: PBMCs or a T cell subset sorted from them (not recorded which). The source of these receptors is an adult woman who had mild COVID-19 (a few samples of this study predate the infection). Cell type and time point are not known.

The V and J genes are TRBV18 and TRBJ2-1, with D unclear. CDR1 is KGHSH, CDR2 LQKENI, per germline. The CDR3 runs to 13 residues. Trimming cost V 1 base and J 5 bases, with 6 bases left between them. The CDR3 nucleotides are TGTGCCAGCTCACCACGAGCGAACAATGAGCAGTTCTTC. It codes for CASSPRANNEQFF.

CDR3 nucleotide sequence: TGTGCCAGCAGCTTACAACTAGCGGGGCGTCACAATGAGCAGTTCTTC. Its protein product is CASSLQLAGRHNEQFF. The chain has TRBV7-9 and TRBJ2-1, with 10 bases matching TRBD2. Per the germline V gene, CDR1 is SEHNR and CDR2 is FQNEAQ (reference sequence). The CDR3 is 16 amino acids. Trimming took 2 bases from V and 5 from J; bases not matched to a gene: 6.

The rearrangement joins TRBV25-1 to TRBJ1-5; no reliable D call. Trimming shortened V by 2 bases and J by 4 bases, and 9 bases separated the two germline ends. CDR3 length equals 14 residues. The germline CDR1 and CDR2 sequences are MGHDK and SYGVNS. For the CDR3, the DNA is TGTGCCAGCAGTGAAGAGGCCCCAAATCAGCCCCAGCATTTT. It is translated as CASSEEAPNQPQHF.

This clonotype has a handful of counts. CDR3 DNA: TGTGCCAGCAGCTTGGTGTCGACTATCACAGATACGCAGTATTTT. Amino acids: CASSLVSTITDTQYF. V is TRBV5-6 and J is TRBJ2-3; maybe TRBD2 (5 bases). Germline values: CDR1 SGHDT, CDR2 YYEEEE. The V end was cut by 0 bases, the J end by 2 bases, with 10 bases between. This CDR3 is built from 15 residues.

The genes are TRBV9 and TRBJ2-2; D gene uncertain. Per the germline V gene, CDR1 is SGDLS and CDR2 is YYNGEE. The CDR3 length is 12 residues. V was shortened by 3 bases and J by 0 bases, with 0 bases between the two germline ends. In DNA, the CDR3 is TGTGCCAGCAGCGCGAACACCGGGGAGCTGTTTTTT. It translates to CASSANTGELFF.

This clonotype showed up just a few times. The V gene is TRBV20-1, the J gene TRBJ1-1; D is uncertain. V was shortened by 5 bases and J by 7 bases, with 20 bases between the two germline ends. CDR1 is DFQATT and CDR2 is SNEGSKA in the germline V gene (reference sequence). The CDR3 has 14 amino acids. The CDR3 DNA reads as TGCAGTGCTTTACAGTTAGGGAGGCAGAATGAAGCTTTCTTT. It yields the protein CSALQLGRQNEAFF.

J is TRBJ1-5 and V is TRBV19; unclear D gene. Germline V gene sequence: CDR1 LNHDA, CDR2 SQIVND (reference sequence). The CDR3 sequence is 16 residues long. Trimming left V 5 bases short and J 5 bases short, with 19 bases between. CDR3: CASSPIARGPDQPQHF. Written as DNA, the CDR3 is TGTGCCAGTAGTCCAATAGCACGGGGTCCCGATCAGCCCCAGCATTTT.

This clonotype was counted between two and nine times. The chain links TRBV15 to TRBJ2-7; D remains ambiguous. CDR1 is LNHNV and CDR2 is YYDKDF in the germline V gene (reference sequence). This CDR3 has 13 residues. Trimming removed 4 bases at V and 10 bases at J, with 17 bases between. The CDR3 region is CATSNRGNGPQYF. As DNA, the CDR3 is TGTGCCACCAGCAACCGAGGTAATGGCCCTCAGTACTTC.

V usage is TRBV27 and J usage is TRBJ1-1; no definite D call. This CDR3 is built from 13 residues. CDR1 and CDR2 from the germline V gene are MNHEY and SMNVEV (reference sequence). Trimming shortened V by 7 bases and J by 11 bases, and 20 bases separated the two germline ends. CDR3: CASTSLGSLGAFF. CDR3 DNA sequence: TGTGCCAGCACCAGCCTGGGTTCCCTCGGGGCTTTCTTT.

This clonotype was counted only a few times. The J gene is TRBJ2-7, the V gene TRBV4-1; no clear D gene. This CDR3 is 15 amino acids long. Trimming took off 1 base at V and 7 bases at J, with 17 bases between the two ends. Germline values: CDR1 MGHRA, CDR2 YSYEKL. DNA for the CDR3: TGCGCCAGCAGCCAAGGATTGTACCGATTGGGGGAGCAGTACTTC. Encoded protein: CASSQGLYRLGEQYF.

The chain is built from TRBV12-3 or TRBV12-4 and TRBJ2-2, with TRBD2 matching over 14 bases. V lost 6 bases, J lost 8 bases, and 14 bases stayed unmatched. The CDR3 is made up of 18 amino acids. DNA for the CDR3: TGTGCCAGCAGCACAAACGGACTAGCGGGGGGCCGGGCTGGGGAGCTGTTTTTT. Translating it yields CASSTNGLAGGRAGELFF.

This clonotype was picked up a small number of times. The rearrangement joins TRBV7-9 to TRBJ1-4; possible D gene TRBD1, 5 bases. Germline V gene sequence: CDR1 SEHNR, CDR2 FQNEAQ (reference sequence). The CDR3 sequence is 19 residues long. Trimming removed 5 bases from V and 3 bases from J, with 25 bases in between. The CDR3 loop reads CASSPQVLLGKAANEKLFF. As DNA, the CDR3 is TGTGCCAGCAGCCCACAGGTCCTCCTTGGAAAGGCTGCTAATGAAAAACTGTTTTTT.

This rearrangement joins TRBV12-3 or TRBV12-4 to TRBJ2-7, with TRBD2 matching 8 bases. The CDR3 sequence is 13 residues long. J gave up 6 bases and V 5 bases, and 6 bases lay outside the gene matches. CDR3 residues: CASSPGGGSEQYF. Written as DNA, the CDR3 is TGTGCCAGCAGTCCCGGGGGGGGATCCGAGCAGTACTTC.

The chain carries TRBV3-1 and TRBJ2-7; D might be TRBD2 (6 bases). V lost 0 bases and J lost 3, with 12 bases in between. CDR3 length: 15 amino acids. Looked up from germline, CDR1 is LGHDT and CDR2 is YNNKEL (reference sequence). The CDR3 nucleotides read TGTGCCAGCAGCCAAGAAGCACTAGCCCACTACGAGCAGTACTTC. Translated, it gives CASSQEALAHYEQYF.

This clonotype was seen ten or more times. The chain recombines TRBV27 with TRBJ2-1; D is perhaps TRBD2 (6 bases). The germline CDR1 and CDR2 sequences are MNHEY and SMNVEV (reference sequence). CDR3 size: 14 residues. Trimming took 5 bases from V and 4 from J, leaving 12 bases between them. The CDR3 DNA reads as TGTGCCAGCAGTCCCGGAGGGCCGTACAATGAGCAGTTCTTC. This translates into CASSPGGPYNEQFF.

This chain joins TRBV3-1 and TRBJ2-7; tentatively, D is TRBD2 (5 bases). Trimming removed 1 base from V and 2 bases from J, with 9 bases in between. The CDR3 loop spans 14 amino acids. The germline V gene has CDR1 LGHDT and CDR2 YNNKEL (reference sequence). The CDR3 sequence is CASSQAGITYEQYF. CDR3 sequence (DNA): TGTGCCAGCAGCCAAGCGGGGATTACCTACGAGCAGTACTTC.

This clonotype appeared a few times. This sequence joins TRBV5-4 and TRBJ1-1, with a weak D call TRBD1 (5 bases). Germline-derived CDR1 and CDR2 are SGHNT and YYREEE (reference sequence). Trimming cost V 3 bases and J 4 bases, with 10 bases left between them. The CDR3 is 13 residues long. In nucleotides, the CDR3 is TGTGCCAGCAGCTGGGGGACTGCCACTGAAGCTTTCTTT. It specifies CASSWGTATEAFF.

Remarks on this clonotype: A junction end diverges from the germline sequence, so it may reflect a read error. V usage is TRBV12-3 or TRBV12-4 and J usage is TRBJ1-2; D possibly corresponds to TRBD1 (5 bases). This CDR3 region has 14 residues. DNA for the CDR3: TGTGCAAGCAGTTTGGGGCGGGAGTCGTATGGCTACACCTTC. Amino acids: CASSLGRESYGYTF.

This clonotype occurred a few times. The genes are TRBV15 and TRBJ2-2; TRBD1 agrees at 8 bases. This CDR3 region has 16 residues. Germline loops: CDR1 LNHNV, CDR2 YYDKDF (reference sequence). With 3 bases clipped from V and 6 bases from J, the junction kept 9 bases outside the gene matches. The CDR3 region is CATSSLQGAGSGELFF. CDR3 sequence (DNA): TGTGCCACCAGCAGCCTTCAGGGGGCTGGGTCCGGGGAGCTGTTTTTT.

This sequence joins TRBV20-1 and TRBJ2-7; a weak D match, TRBD1 (5 bases). CDR3 size: 13 residues. The germline CDR1 and CDR2 sequences are DFQATT and SNEGSKA (reference sequence). Trimming left V 6 bases short and J 5 bases short, with 17 bases between. CDR3 amino acids: CSATGVRADEQYF. CDR3 bases: TGCAGTGCAACCGGTGTCAGGGCGGACGAGCAGTACTTC.

The table lists this clonotype with a few counts. The gene calls are TRBV27 and TRBJ2-7, with no clear D. V shed 4 bases and J shed 5 bases, with 12 bases lying between them. CDR3 length equals 13 residues. Per the germline V gene, CDR1 is MNHEY and CDR2 is SMNVEV (reference sequence). CDR3 region: CASSSLGSHEQYF. CDR3 nucleotides: TGTGCCAGCAGTTCCCTAGGTAGCCACGAGCAGTACTTC.

A single count supports this clonotype. As DNA, the CDR3 is TGCGCCAGCAGCCAAGCGGGACTAGCGGGAGGATTAGAAAATGAGCAGTTCTTC. It codes for CASSQAGLAGGLENEQFF. This chain joins TRBV4-3 and TRBJ2-1; TRBD2 agrees at 15 bases. With 1 base clipped from V and 7 bases from J, the junction kept 8 bases outside the gene matches. In germline, CDR1 is LGHNA, CDR2 YSLEER. This CDR3 spans 18 amino acids.

This clonotype came up a few times. This chain links TRBV24-1 with TRBJ2-3; D is unresolved. The CDR3 is 14 amino acids. Germline lookup yields CDR1 KGHDR and CDR2 SFDVKD. Deletions cut 1 base from V and 0 bases from J, with 4 bases between. CDR3 sequence: CATSDFQSTDTQYF. The CDR3, as DNA: TGTGCCACCAGTGATTTCCAGAGCACAGATACGCAGTATTTT.

This clonotype occurred a few times. The J gene is TRBJ2-7, the V gene TRBV4-1; tentatively, D is TRBD1 (5 bases). Germline CDR1 MGHRA, CDR2 YSYEKL. Deletions cut 2 bases from V and 3 bases from J, with 8 bases between. CDR3 size: 13 residues. The CDR3 sequence: CASSQSQGYEQYF. CDR3 nucleotide sequence: TGCGCCAGCAGCCAAAGCCAGGGCTACGAGCAGTACTTC.

The CDR3 coding sequence is TGTGCCAGCAGCGCCCAACCAGGGTTCGGGGGCACAGATACGCAGTATTTT. It yields the protein CASSAQPGFGGTDTQYF. J is TRBJ2-3 and V is TRBV7-9; D assignment may be TRBD1 or TRBD2 (5 bases each). The germline V and J ends were trimmed by 5 bases and 1 base, with 19 bases remaining between them. CDR3 size: 17 residues. CDR1 is SEHNR and CDR2 is FQNEAQ in the germline V gene (reference sequence).

This chain links TRBV7-9 with TRBJ2-7; the match to TRBD1 covers 7 bases. CDR3 length: 14 residues. V lost 5 bases, J lost 4 bases, and 8 bases stayed unmatched. Germline V lookup: CDR1 SEHNR, CDR2 FQNEAQ (reference sequence). As DNA, the CDR3 is TGTGCCAGCAGCCGTACAGGGGCACCTTACGAGCAGTACTTC. The encoded protein is CASSRTGAPYEQYF.